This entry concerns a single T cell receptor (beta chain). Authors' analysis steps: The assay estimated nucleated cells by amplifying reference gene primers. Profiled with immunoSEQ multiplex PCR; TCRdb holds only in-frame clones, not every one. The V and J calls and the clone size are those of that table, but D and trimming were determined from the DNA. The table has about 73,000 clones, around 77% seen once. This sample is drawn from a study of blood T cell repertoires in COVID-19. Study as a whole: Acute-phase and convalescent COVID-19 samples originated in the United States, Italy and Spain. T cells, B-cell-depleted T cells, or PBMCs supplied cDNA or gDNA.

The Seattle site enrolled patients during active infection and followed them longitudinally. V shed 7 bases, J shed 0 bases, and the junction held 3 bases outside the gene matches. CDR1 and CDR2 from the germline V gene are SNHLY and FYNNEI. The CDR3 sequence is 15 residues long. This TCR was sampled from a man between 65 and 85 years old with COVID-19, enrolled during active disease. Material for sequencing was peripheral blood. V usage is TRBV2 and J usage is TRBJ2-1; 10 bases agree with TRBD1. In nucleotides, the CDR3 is TGTGCCAGCACCCGGGACAGGGGCTCCTACAATGAGCAGTTCTTC. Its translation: CASTRDRGSYNEQFF.